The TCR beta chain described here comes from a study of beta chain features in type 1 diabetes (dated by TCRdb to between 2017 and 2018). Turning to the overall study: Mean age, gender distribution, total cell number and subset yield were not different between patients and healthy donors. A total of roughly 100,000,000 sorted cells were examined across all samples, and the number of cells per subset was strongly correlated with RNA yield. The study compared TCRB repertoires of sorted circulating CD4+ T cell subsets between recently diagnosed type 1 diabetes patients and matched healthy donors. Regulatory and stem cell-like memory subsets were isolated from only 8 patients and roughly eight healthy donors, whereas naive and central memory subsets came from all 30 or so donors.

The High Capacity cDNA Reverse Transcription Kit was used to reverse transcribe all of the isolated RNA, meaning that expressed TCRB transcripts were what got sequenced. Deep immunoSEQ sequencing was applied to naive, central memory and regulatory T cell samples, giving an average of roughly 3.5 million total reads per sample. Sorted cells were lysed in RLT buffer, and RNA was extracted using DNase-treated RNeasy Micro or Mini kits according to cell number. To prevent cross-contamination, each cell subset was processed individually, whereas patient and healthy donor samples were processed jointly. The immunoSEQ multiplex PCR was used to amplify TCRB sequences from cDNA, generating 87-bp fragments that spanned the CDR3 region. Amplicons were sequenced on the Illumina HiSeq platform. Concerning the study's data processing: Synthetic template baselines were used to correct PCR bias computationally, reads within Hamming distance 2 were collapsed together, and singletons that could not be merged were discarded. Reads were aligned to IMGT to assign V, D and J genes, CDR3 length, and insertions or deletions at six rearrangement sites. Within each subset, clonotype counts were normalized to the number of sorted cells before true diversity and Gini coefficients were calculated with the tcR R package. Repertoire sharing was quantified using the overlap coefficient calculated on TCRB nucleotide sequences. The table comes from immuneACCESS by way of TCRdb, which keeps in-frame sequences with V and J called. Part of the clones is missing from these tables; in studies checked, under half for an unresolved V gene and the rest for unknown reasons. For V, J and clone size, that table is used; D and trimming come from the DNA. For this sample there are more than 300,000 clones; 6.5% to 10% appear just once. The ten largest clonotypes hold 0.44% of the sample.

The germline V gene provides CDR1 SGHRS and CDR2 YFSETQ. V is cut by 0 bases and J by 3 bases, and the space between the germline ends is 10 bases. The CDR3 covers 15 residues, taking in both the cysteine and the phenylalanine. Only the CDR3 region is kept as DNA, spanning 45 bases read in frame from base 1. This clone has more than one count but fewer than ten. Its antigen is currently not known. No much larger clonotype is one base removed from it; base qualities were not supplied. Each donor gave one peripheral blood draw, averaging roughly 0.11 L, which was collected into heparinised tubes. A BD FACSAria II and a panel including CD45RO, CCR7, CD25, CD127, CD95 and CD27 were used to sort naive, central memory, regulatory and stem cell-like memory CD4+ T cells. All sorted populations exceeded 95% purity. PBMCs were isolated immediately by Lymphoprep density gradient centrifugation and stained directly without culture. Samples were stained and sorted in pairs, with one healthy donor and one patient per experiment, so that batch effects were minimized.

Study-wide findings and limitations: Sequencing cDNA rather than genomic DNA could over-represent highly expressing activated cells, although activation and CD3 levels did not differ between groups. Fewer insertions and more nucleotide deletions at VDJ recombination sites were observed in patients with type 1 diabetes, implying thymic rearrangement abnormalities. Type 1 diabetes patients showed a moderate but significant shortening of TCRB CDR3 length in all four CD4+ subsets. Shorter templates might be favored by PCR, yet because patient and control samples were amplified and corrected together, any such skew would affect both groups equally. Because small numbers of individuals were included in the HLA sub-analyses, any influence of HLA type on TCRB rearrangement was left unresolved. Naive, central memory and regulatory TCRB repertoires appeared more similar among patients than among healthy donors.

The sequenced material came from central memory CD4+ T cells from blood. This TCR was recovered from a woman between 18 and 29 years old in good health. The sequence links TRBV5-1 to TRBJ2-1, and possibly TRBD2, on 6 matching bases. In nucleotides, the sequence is TGCGCCAGCAGCTTGGCGGGAGCCCTCTACAATGAGCAGTTCTTC. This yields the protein CASSLAGALYNEQFF.